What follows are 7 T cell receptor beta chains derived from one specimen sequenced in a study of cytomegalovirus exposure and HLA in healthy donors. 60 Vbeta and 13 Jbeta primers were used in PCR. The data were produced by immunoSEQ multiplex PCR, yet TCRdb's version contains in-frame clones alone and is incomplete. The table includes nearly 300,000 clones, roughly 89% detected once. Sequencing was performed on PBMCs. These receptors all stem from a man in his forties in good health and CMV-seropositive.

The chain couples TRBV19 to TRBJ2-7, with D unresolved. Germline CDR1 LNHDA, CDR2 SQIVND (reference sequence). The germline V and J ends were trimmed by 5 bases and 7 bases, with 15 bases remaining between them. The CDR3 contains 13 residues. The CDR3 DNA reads TGTGCCAGTAGTCCCGCGGCTCTCGGGGAGCAGTACTTC. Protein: CASSPAALGEQYF.

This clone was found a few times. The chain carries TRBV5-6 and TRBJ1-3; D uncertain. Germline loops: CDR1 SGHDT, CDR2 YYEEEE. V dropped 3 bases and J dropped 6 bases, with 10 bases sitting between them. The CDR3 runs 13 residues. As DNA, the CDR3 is TGTGCCAGCAGCTGGTCTAGCGCAAACACCATATATTTT. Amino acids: CASSWSSANTIYF.

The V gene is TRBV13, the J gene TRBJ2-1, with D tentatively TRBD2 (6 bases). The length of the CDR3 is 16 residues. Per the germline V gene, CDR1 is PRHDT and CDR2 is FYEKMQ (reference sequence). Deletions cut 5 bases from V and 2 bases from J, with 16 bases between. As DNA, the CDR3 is TGTGCCAGCAGCGCAATCGGGACTCTAACCTACAATGAGCAGTTCTTC. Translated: CASSAIGTLTYNEQFF.

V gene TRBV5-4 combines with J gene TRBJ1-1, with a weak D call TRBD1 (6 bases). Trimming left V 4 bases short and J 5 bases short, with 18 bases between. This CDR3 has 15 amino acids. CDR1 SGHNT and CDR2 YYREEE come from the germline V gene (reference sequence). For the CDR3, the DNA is TGTGCCAGCAGCACACCAGGGGCTCTGGGTACTGAAGCTTTCTTT. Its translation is CASSTPGALGTEAFF. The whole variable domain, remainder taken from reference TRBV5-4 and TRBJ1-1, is ETGVTQSPTHLIKTRGQQVTLRCSSQSGHNTVSWYQQALGQGPQFIFQYYREEENGRGNFPPRFSGLQFPNYSSELNVNALELDDSALYLCASSTPGALGTEAFFGQGTRLTVV.

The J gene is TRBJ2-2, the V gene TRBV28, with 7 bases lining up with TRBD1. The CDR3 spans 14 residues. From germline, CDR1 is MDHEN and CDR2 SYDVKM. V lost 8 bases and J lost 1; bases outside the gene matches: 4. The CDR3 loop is CASGRTGNTGELFF. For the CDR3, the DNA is TGTGCCAGCGGAAGGACAGGGAACACCGGGGAGCTGTTTTTT. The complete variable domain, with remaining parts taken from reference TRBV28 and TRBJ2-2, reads DVKVTQSSRYLVKRTGEKVFLECVQDMDHENMFWYRQDPGLGLRLIYFSYDVKMKEKGDIPEGYSVSREKKERFSLILESASTNQTSMYLCASGRTGNTGELFFGEGSRLTVL.

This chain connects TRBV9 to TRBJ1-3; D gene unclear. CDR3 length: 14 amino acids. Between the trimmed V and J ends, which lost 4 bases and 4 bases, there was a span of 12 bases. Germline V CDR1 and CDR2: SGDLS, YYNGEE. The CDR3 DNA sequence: TGTGCCAGCAGCCCGGCAGGTACAGGAAACACCATATATTTT. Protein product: CASSPAGTGNTIYF.

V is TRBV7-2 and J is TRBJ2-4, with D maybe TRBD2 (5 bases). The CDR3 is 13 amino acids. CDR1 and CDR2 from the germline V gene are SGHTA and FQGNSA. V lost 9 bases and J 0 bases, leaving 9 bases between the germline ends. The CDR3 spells CASRGLAKNIQYF. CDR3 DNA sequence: TGTGCCAGTCGCGGGCTAGCCAAAAACATTCAGTACTTC.